This T cell receptor (beta chain) was sequenced for a study of T-cell memory formation after mild COVID-19. Study at large: TCR clusters were largely donor specific.

The TCR alpha and TCR beta cDNA libraries, bearing sample barcodes and UMIs, were generated by 5'RACE using constant-segment primers. TCRdb fed the 5' RACE reads into MiXCR, producing one record per CDR3 protein. This sample has 300,000 or so distinct CDR3 sequences, with roughly 15% found just once. Broader study findings: Those CD4+ clones that contracted were mainly in CM and EM (CD8+ ones in EMRA). Clones that contracted from day 15 to 85 had balanced CD4/CD8; later expanders were CD4+ biased.

With regard to this clonotype: Its antigen is undetermined.

The receptor comes from a man younger than 35 who had mild COVID-19 (a few samples of this study predate the infection). Cell type and time point are not known. Material: PBMCs or a T cell subset sorted from them (not recorded which).

The CDR3 DNA follows: TGTGCCAGCAGCGTAGAAGGGAGGGGAGGAAACACCATATATTTT. Translated, it gives CASSVEGRGGNTIYF. This sequence joins TRBV9 and TRBJ1-3; a possible D gene is TRBD1 (5 bases). Trimming removed 0 bases at V and 4 bases at J, with 11 bases between. The CDR3 consists of 15 residues. Looked up from germline, CDR1 is SGDLS and CDR2 is YYNGEE.